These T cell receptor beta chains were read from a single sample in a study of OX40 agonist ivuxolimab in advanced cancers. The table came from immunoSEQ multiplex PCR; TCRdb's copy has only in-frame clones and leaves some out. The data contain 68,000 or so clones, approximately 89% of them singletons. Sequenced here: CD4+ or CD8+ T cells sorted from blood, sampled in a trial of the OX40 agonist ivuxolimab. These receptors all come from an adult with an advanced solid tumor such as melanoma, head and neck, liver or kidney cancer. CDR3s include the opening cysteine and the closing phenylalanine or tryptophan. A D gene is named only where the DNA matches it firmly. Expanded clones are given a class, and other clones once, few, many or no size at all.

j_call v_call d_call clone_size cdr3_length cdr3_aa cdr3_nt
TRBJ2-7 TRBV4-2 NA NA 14 CASSQWDTAGEQYF TGTGCCAGCAGCCAGTGGGACACCGCGGGTGAGCAGTACTTC
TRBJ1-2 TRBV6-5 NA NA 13 CASSYGINYGYTF TGTGCCAGCAGTTACGGGATCAACTATGGCTACACCTTC
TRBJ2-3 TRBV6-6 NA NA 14 CASSYSVGTDTQYF TGTGCCAGCAGTTACTCGGTGGGCACAGATACGCAGTATTTT
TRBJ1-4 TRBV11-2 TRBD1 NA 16 CASSLGGGTANEKLFF TGTGCCAGCAGCTTGGGGGGCGGGACAGCTAATGAAAAACTGTTTTTT
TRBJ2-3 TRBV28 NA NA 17 CASSPVATGGVADTQYF TGTGCCAGCAGTCCAGTTGCTACAGGGGGGGTCGCAGATACGCAGTATTTT
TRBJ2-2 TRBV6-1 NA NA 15 CASSGLLGYTGELFF TGTGCCAGCAGTGGATTACTGGGATACACCGGGGAGCTGTTTTTT
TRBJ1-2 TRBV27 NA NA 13 CASSPQGYYGYTF TGTGCCAGCAGTCCCCAGGGATACTATGGCTACACCTTC
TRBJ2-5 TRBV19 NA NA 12 CASSRGQQTQYF TGTGCCAGTAGTAGAGGACAGCAGACCCAGTACTTC
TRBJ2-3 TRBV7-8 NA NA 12 CASSLGRQGPIF TGTGCCAGCAGCTTAGGCCGGCAGGGGCCCATTTTT
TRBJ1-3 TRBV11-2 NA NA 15 CASSPAGGVRNTIYF TGTGCCAGCAGCCCCGCCGGGGGGGTCAGAAACACCATATATTTT
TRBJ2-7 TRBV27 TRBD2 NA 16 CASSTLAGGLGYEQYF TGTGCCAGCAGTACACTAGCGGGGGGGCTCGGCTACGAGCAGTACTTC
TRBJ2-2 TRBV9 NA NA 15 CAKVPSHGATGELFF TGTGCCAAAGTACCCTCACACGGGGCCACCGGGGAGCTGTTTTTT
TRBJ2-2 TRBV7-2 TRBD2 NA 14 CASSLAGGSGELFF TGTGCCAGCAGCTTAGCGGGAGGGTCCGGGGAGCTGTTTTTT
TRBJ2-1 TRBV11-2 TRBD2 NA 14 CASSPGLANNEQFF TGTGCCAGCAGCCCGGGACTAGCTAATAATGAGCAGTTCTTC
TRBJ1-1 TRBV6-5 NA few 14 CASSYREKNTEAFF TGTGCCAGCAGCTACAGGGAAAAGAACACTGAAGCTTTCTTT
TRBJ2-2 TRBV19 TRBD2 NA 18 CASSIDRTSGRNTGELFF TGTGCCAGTAGTATAGATCGGACTAGCGGAAGGAACACCGGGGAGCTGTTTTTT
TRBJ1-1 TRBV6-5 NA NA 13 CASSGLAGTEAFF TGTGCCAGTAGCGGGCTTGCGGGCACTGAAGCTTTCTTT
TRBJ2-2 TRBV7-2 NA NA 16 CASTRGQLGPFGELFF TGTGCCAGCACGCGCGGCCAGCTAGGGCCTTTTGGGGAGCTGTTTTTT
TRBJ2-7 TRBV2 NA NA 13 CASSEGRTYEQYF TGTGCCAGCAGTGAAGGCAGAACCTACGAGCAGTACTTC
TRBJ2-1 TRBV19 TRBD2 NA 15 CASSRPGLAGGEQFF TGTGCCAGTAGTCGTCCGGGACTAGCGGGGGGGGAGCAGTTCTTC
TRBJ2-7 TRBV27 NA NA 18 CASSLYGGGQPDSYEQYF TGTGCCAGCAGTTTATATGGGGGGGGACAGCCCGACTCCTACGAGCAGTACTTC
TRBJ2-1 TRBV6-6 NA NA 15 CASNDREKPYNEQFF TGTGCCAGCAACGACCGGGAGAAACCGTACAATGAGCAGTTCTTC
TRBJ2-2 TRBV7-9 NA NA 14 CASSSQTFTGELFF TGTGCCAGCAGCTCCCAGACTTTTACCGGGGAGCTGTTTTTT
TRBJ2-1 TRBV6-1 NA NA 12 CASRASAAEQFF TGTGCCAGCCGGGCGTCGGCAGCTGAGCAGTTCTTC
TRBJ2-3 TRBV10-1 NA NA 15 CASSESAWGADTQYF TGCGCCAGCAGTGAGTCGGCCTGGGGGGCAGATACGCAGTATTTT
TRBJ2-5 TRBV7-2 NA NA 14 CASSLGGAEKTQYF TGTGCCAGCAGCTTAGGGGGGGCAGAAAAGACCCAGTACTTC
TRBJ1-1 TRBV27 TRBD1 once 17 CASSLFGAGGLNTEAFF TGTGCCAGCAGTTTATTTGGGGCAGGGGGCTTAAACACTGAAGCTTTCTTT
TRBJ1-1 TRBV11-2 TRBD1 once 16 CASSSADRGLNTEAFF TGTGCCAGCAGCTCAGCGGACAGGGGGTTGAACACTGAAGCTTTCTTT
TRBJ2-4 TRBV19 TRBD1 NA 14 CASASDRGRDIQYF TGTGCCAGTGCTTCTGACAGGGGAAGGGACATTCAGTACTTC
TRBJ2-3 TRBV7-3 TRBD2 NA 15 CASSLRGLAGDTQYF TGTGCCAGCAGCTTAAGGGGACTAGCGGGAGATACGCAGTATTTT
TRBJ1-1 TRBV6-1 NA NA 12 CASSAPYTEAFF TGTGCCAGCAGTGCGCCCTACACTGAAGCTTTCTTT
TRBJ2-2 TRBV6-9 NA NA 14 CASSSRTITGELFF TGTGCCAGCAGTTCAAGGACTATTACCGGGGAGCTGTTTTTT
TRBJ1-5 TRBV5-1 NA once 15 CASSLEGSPNQPQHF TGCGCCAGCAGCTTGGAAGGCAGTCCCAATCAGCCCCAGCATTTT
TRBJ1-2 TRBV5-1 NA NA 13 CASSLRSGYGYTF TGCGCCAGCAGCTTGCGGTCGGGGTATGGCTACACCTTC
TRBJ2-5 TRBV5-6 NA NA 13 CASSLSQQETQYF TGTGCCAGCAGCTTGAGTCAGCAAGAGACCCAGTACTTC
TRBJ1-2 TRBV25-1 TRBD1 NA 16 CASSNAGTGGLSGYTF TGTGCCAGTTCGAACGCCGGGACAGGGGGCTTAAGTGGCTACACCTTC
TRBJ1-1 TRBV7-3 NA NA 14 CASSLNVVNTEAFF TGTGCCAGCAGCTTAAACGTTGTGAACACTGAAGCTTTCTTT
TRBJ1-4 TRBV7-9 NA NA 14 CASSLRDGNEKLFF TGTGCCAGCAGCTTAAGGGACGGTAATGAAAAACTGTTTTTT
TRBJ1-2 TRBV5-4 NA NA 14 CASSLRVVDYGYTF TGTGCCAGCAGCTTGCGAGTTGTGGACTATGGCTACACCTTC
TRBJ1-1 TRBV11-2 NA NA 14 CASSLDRDGTEAFF TGTGCCAGCAGCTTAGACCGGGACGGCACTGAAGCTTTCTTT
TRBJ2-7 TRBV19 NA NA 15 CASSKEHIGAYEQYF TGTGCCAGTAGTAAAGAACACATCGGAGCCTACGAGCAGTACTTC
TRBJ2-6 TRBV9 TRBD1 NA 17 CASSIRDRYSGANVLTF TGTGCCAGCAGCATCCGGGACAGGTACTCTGGGGCCAACGTCCTGACTTTC
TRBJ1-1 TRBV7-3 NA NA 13 CASREQMNTEAFF TGTGCCAGCAGAGAACAGATGAACACTGAAGCTTTCTTT
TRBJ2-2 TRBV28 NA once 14 CASSYSAVSGELFF TGTGCCAGCAGCTATAGTGCAGTGTCCGGGGAGCTGTTTTTT
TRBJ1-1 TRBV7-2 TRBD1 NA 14 CASSKGQGNTEAFF TGTGCCAGCAGCAAGGGACAGGGGAACACTGAAGCTTTCTTT
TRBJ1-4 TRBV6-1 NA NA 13 CASSEARGSQLFF TGTGCCAGCAGTGAAGCGCGAGGCAGCCAACTGTTTTTT
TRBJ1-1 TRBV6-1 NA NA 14 CASSEAGSRAEAFF TGTGCCAGCAGTGAGGCAGGGTCCCGGGCTGAAGCTTTCTTT
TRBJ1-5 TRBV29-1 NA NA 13 CSAQYGGNQPQHF TGCAGCGCCCAATATGGGGGCAATCAGCCCCAGCATTTT
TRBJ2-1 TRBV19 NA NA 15 CASSTLGARYNEQFF TGTGCCAGTAGTACCTTAGGGGCTCGTTACAATGAGCAGTTCTTC
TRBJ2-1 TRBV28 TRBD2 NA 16 CASSTGTSGMYNEQFF TGTGCCAGCAGTACGGGGACTAGCGGGATGTACAATGAGCAGTTCTTC
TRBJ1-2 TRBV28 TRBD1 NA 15 CASSLGQALIMSYTF TGTGCCAGCAGTTTGGGACAGGCGCTGATTATGAGCTACACCTTC
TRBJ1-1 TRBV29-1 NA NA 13 CSVAQAWNTEAFF TGCAGCGTAGCACAAGCCTGGAACACTGAAGCTTTCTTT